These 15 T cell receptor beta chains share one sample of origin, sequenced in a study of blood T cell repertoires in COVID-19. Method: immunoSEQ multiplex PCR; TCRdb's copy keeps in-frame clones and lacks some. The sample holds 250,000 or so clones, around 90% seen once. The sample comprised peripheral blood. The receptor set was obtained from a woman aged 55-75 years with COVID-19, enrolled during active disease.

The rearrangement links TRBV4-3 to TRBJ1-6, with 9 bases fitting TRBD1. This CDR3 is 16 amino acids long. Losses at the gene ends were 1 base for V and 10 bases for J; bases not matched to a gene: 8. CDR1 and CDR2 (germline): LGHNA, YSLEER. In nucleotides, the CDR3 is TGCGCCAGCAGCCAAGCTAGGACAGGGGTCTTATCACCCCTCCACTTT. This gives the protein CASSQARTGVLSPLHF.

The CDR3 is CASSLGGGALYEQFF. The CDR3 region has the DNA TGTGCCAGCAGCCTGGGGGGGGGCGCCCTTTATGAGCAGTTCTTC. The chain is built from TRBV7-2 and TRBJ2-1; possible D gene TRBD2, 7 bases. CDR1 is SGHTA, CDR2 FQGNSA, per germline. The CDR3 covers 15 residues. V lost 5 bases and J 8 bases, leaving 19 bases between the germline ends. Using reference TRBV7-2 and TRBJ2-1 for the parts outside the CDR3, the full variable domain is GAGVSQSPSNKVTEKGKDVELRCDPISGHTALYWYRQSLGQGLEFLIYFQGNSAPDKSGLPSDRFSAERTGGSVSTLTIQRTQQEDSAVYLCASSLGGGALYEQFFGPGTRLTVL.

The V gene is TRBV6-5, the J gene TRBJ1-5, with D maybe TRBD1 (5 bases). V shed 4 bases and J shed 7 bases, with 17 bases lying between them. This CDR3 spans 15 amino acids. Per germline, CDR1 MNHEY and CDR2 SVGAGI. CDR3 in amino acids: CASSSLQLDSQPQHF. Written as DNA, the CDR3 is TGTGCCAGCAGTTCCCTCCAACTTGACAGCCAGCCCCAGCATTTT.

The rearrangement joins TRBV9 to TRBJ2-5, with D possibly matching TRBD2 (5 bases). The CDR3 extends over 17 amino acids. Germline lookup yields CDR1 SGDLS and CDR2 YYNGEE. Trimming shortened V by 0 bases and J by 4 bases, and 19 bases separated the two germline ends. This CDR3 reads CASSVGIQQGSRETQYF. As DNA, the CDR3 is TGTGCCAGCAGCGTAGGGATACAGCAAGGGAGTCGAGAGACCCAGTACTTC.

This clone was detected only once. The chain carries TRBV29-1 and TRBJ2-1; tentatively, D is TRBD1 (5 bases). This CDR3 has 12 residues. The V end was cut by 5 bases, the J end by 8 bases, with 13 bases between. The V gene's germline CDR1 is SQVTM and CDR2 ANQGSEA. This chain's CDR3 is CSVQTVRDEQFF. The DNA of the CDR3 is TGCAGCGTTCAGACAGTTAGGGATGAGCAGTTCTTC.

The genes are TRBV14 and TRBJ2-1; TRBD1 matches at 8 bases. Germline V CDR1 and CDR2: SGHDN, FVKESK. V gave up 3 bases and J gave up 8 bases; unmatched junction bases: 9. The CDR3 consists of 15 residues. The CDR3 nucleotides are TGTGCCAGCAGCCACCCCGGGACAGGACCCTATGAGCAGTTCTTC. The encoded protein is CASSHPGTGPYEQFF.

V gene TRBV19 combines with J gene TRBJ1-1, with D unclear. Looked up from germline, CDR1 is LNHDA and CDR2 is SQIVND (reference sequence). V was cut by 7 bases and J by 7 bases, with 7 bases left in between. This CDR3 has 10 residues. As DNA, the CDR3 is TGTGCCAGTATACGGGGTGAAGCTTTCTTT. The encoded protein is CASIRGEAFF.

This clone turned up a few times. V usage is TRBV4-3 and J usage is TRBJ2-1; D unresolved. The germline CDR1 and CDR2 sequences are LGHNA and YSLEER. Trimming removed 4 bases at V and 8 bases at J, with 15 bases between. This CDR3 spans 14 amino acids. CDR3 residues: CASSRDVYGDEQFF. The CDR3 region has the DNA TGCGCCAGCAGCCGAGACGTTTATGGAGATGAGCAGTTCTTC.

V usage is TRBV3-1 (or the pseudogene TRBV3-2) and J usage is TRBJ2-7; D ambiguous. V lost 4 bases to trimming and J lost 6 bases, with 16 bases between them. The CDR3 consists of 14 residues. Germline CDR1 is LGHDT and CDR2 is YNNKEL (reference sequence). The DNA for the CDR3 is TGTGCCAGCAGCCTGGCTGGGCAGACGCGCGAGCAGTACTTC. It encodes CASSLAGQTREQYF.

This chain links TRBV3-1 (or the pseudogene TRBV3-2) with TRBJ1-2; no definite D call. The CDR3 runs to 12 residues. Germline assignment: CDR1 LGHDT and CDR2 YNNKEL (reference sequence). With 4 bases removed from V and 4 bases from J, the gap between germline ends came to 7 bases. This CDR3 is CASSPTPYGYTF. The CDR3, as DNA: TGTGCCAGCAGCCCTACCCCCTATGGCTACACCTTC.

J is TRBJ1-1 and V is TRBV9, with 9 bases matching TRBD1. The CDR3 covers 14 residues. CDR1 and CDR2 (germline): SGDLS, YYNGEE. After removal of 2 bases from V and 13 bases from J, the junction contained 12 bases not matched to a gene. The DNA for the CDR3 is TGTGCCAGCAGCGTCTTGACAGGGGGGATTGAGGGTTTCTTT. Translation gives CASSVLTGGIEGFF.

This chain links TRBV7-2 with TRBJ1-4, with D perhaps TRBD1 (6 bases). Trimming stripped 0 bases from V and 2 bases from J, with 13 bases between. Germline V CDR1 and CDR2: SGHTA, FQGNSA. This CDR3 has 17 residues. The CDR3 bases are TGTGCCAGCAGCTTAGCGGGGGCCCAGGGTACTAATGAAAAACTGTTTTTT. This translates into CASSLAGAQGTNEKLFF.

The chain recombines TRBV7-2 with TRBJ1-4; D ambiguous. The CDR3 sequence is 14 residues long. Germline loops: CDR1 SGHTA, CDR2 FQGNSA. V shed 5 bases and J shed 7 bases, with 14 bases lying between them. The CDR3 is CASSLLSGGEKLFF. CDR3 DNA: TGTGCCAGCAGCCTACTCTCGGGAGGTGAAAAACTGTTTTTT.

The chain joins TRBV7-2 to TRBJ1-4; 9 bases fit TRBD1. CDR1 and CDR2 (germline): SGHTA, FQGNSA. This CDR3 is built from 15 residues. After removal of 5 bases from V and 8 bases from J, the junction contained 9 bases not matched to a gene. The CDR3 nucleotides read TGTGCCAGCAGCCCAAAGGGACAGGGCGGCGAAAAACTGTTTTTT. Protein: CASSPKGQGGEKLFF.

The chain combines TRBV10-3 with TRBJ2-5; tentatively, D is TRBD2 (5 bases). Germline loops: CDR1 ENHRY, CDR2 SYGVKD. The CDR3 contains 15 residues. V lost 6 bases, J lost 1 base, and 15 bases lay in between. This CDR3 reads CAISLRVGSQETQYF. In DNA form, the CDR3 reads TGTGCCATCAGCCTACGGGTAGGGAGCCAAGAGACCCAGTACTTC.